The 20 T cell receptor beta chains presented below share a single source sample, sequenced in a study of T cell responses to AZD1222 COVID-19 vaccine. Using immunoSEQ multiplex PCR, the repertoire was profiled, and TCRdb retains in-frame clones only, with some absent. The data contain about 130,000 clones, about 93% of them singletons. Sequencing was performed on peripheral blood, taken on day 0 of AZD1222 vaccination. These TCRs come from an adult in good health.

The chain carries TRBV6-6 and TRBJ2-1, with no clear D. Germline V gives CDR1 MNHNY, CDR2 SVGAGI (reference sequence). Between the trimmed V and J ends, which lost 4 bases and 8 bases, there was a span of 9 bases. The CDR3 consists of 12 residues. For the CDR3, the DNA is TGTGCCAGCAGTTCTCTTCGGGATGAGCAGTTCTTC. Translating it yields CASSSLRDEQFF.

CDR3 nucleotides: TGTGCCAGCAGTTACTCCGTACAGGGTGCAGATACGCAGTATTTT. Amino acid sequence: CASSYSVQGADTQYF. The rearrangement joins TRBV6-5 to TRBJ2-3, with D perhaps matching TRBD1 (6 bases). Trimming removed 0 bases at V and 4 bases at J, with 11 bases between. Germline lookup yields CDR1 MNHEY and CDR2 SVGAGI. CDR3 length: 15 amino acids.

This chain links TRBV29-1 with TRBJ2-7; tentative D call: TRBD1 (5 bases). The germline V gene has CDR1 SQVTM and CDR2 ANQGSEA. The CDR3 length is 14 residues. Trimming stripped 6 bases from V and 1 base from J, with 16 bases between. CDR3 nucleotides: TGCAGCGTAAACCCCCAGGGTAATTCCTACGAGCAGTACTTC. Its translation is CSVNPQGNSYEQYF.

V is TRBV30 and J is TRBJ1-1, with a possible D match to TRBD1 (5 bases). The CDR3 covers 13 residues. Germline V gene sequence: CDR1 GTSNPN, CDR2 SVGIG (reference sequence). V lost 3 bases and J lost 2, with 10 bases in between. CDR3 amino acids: CAWRTGGNTEAFF. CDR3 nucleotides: TGTGCCTGGAGGACCGGGGGTAACACTGAAGCTTTCTTT.

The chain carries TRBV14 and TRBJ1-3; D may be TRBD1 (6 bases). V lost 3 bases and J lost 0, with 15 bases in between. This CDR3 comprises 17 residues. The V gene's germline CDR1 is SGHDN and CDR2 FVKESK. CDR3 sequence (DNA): TGTGCCAGCAGCCAGTTCTTTACAGGGAACTCTGGAAACACCATATATTTT. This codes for CASSQFFTGNSGNTIYF.

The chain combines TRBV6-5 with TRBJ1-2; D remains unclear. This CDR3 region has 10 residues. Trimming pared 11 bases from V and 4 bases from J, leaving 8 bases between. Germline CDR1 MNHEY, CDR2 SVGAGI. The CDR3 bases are TGTGCCCTAAGTCCCTATGGCTACACCTTC. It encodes CALSPYGYTF.

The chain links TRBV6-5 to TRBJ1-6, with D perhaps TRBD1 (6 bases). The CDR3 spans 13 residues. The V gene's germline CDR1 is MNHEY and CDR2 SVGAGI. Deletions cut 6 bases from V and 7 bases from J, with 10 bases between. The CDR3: CASSTGRNSPLHF. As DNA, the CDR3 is TGTGCCAGCAGCACAGGGAGAAATTCACCCCTCCACTTT.

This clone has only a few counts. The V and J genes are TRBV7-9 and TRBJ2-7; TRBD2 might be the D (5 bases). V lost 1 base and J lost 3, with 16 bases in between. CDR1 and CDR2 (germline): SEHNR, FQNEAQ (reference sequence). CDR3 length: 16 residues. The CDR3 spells CASSLENRGAHYEQYF. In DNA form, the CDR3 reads TGTGCCAGCAGCTTAGAAAACCGGGGTGCTCACTACGAGCAGTACTTC.

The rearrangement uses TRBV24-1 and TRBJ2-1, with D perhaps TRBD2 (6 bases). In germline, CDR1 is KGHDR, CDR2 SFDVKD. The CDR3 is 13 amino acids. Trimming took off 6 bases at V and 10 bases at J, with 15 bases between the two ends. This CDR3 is CATSRDSVGEQFF. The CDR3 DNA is TGTGCCACCAGTAGGGACTCCGTTGGGGAGCAGTTCTTC.

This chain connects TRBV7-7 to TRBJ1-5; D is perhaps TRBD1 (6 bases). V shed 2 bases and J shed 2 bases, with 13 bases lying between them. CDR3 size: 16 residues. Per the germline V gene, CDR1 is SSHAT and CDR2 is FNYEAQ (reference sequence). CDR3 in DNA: TGTGCCAGCAGCTTAAGGGACAAAGAATGCAATCAGCCCCAGCATTTT. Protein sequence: CASSLRDKECNQPQHF.

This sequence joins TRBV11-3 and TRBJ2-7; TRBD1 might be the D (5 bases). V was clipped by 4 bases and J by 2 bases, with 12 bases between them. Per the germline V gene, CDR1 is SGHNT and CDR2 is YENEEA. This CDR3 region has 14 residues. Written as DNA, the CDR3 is TGTGCCAGCAGCTCAGGCACAGGAGCCTACGAGCAGTACTTC. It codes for CASSSGTGAYEQYF.

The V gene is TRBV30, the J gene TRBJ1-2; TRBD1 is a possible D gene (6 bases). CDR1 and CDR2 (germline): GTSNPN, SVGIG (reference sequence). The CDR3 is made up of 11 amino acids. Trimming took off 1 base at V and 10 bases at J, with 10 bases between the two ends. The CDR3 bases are TGTGCCTGGAGTGGGGGGCAGGCCTACACCTTC. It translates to CAWSGGQAYTF. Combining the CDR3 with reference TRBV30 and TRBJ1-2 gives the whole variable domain SQTIHQWPATLVQPVGSPLSLECTVEGTSNPNLYWYRQAAGRGLQLLFYSVGIGQISSEVPQNLSASRPQDRQFILSSKKLLLSDSGFYLCAWSGGQAYTFGSGTRLTVV.

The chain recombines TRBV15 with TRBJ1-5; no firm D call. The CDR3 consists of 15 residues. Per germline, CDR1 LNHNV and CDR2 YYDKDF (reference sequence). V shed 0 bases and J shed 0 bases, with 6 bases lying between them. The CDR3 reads CATSRDSYSNQPQHF. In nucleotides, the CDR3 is TGTGCCACCAGCAGAGACAGTTATAGCAATCAGCCCCAGCATTTT.

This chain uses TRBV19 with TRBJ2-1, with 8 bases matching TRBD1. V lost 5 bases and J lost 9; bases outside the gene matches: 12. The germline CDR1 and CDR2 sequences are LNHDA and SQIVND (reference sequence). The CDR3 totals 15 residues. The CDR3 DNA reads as TGTGCCAGTAGTCTAGTAGGACAGGGAAGCGGTGAGCAGTTCTTC. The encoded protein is CASSLVGQGSGEQFF.

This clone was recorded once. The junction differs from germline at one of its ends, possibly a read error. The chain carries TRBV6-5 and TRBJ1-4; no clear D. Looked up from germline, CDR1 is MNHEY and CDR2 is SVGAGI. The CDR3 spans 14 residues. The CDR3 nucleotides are TGTGCCAGCAGCCGACGGACGGAGAATGTAAAACTGTTTTTT. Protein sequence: CASSRRTENVKLFF.

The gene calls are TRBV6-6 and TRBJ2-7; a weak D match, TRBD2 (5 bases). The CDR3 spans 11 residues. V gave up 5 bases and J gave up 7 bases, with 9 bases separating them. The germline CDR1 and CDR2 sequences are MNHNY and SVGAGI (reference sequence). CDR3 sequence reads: CASSVTGEQYF. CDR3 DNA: TGTGCCAGCAGTGTAACGGGGGAGCAGTACTTC.

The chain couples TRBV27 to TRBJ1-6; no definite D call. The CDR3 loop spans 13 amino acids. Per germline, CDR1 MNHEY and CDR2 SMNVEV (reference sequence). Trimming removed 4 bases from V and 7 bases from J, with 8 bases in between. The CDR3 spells CASSWTENSPLHF. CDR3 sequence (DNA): TGTGCCAGCAGTTGGACGGAAAATTCACCCCTCCACTTT.

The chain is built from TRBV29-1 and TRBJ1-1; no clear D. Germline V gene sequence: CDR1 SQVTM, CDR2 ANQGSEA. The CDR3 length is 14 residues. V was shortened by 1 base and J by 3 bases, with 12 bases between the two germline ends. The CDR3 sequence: CSVEALYVDTEAFF. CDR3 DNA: TGCAGCGTTGAAGCCCTATATGTGGACACTGAAGCTTTCTTT. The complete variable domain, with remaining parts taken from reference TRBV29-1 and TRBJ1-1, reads SAVISQKPSRDICQRGTSLTIQCQVDSQVTMMFWYRQQPGQSLTLIATANQGSEATYESGFVIDKFPISRPNLTFSTLTVSNMSPEDSSIYLCSVEALYVDTEAFFGQGTRLTVV.

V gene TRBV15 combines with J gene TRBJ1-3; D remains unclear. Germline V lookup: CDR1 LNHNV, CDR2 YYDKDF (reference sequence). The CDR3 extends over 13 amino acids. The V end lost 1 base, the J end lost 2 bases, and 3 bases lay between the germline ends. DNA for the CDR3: TGTGCCACCAGCAGAGGGCCTGGAAACACCATATATTTT. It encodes CATSRGPGNTIYF.

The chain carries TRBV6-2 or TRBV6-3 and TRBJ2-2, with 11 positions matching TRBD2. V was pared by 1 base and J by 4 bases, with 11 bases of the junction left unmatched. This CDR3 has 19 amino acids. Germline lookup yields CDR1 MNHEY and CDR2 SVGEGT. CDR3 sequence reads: CASSYFAPTSGSGTGELFF. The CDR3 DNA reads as TGTGCCAGCAGTTACTTCGCGCCTACTAGCGGGAGCGGCACCGGGGAGCTGTTTTTT.